This T cell receptor (beta chain) was sequenced in a study of blood T cell repertoires in COVID-19. Overall study context: From the United States, Italy and Spain came samples of acute and convalescent COVID-19. PBMCs, B-cell-depleted T cells, or T cells were the source of the cDNA or gDNA that made up the material.

The CDR3 extends over 15 amino acids. Per germline, CDR1 KGHSH and CDR2 LQKENI. Trimming took 6 bases from V and 4 from J, leaving 16 bases between them. Seattle participants joined during active infection and were tracked over time. How the authors handled the data: Reference gene primer amplification gave estimated nucleated cell counts. Only in-frame clones appear in the TCRdb table, and some are missing; sequencing was by immunoSEQ multiplex PCR. Clonal size and the V and J genes are those of that table, whereas D and trimming came from the DNA. The repertoire includes approximately 250,000 clones, approximately 86% of them detected once, and approximately 5.1% sits in the top ten.

The V gene is TRBV18, the J gene TRBJ2-1; possible D gene TRBD2, 6 bases. The material sequenced was peripheral blood. The receptor's source is a woman aged 55-70 years with COVID-19, enrolled during active disease. In DNA, the CDR3 is TGTGCCAGCTCCCGTCAAGTCGGGGGTTACAATGAGCAGTTCTTC. Its protein is CASSRQVGGYNEQFF.